The following is a T cell receptor (beta chain) sequence with its context. Its target is not known. The CDR3 sequence is 15 residues long. Germline lookup yields CDR1 SEHNR and CDR2 FQNEAQ (reference sequence). This entry belongs to a study of CXCR3-negative and CXCR3-positive naive CD8 T cells. Whole-study results and caveats: The study found that naive CXCR3-negative and CXCR3-positive cells shared TRBV-TRBJ usage, while memory cells differed. Hydrophobicity was higher for TRB CDR3s found in CXCR3-positive naive cells than in CXCR3-negative naive cells.

UMI-labeled 5' RACE TRB cDNA libraries were prepared from the cells. TCRdb reworked the 5' RACE reads into one entry per CDR3 protein, no DNA. Its table records some 130,000 distinct CDR3 sequences. The chain carries TRBV7-9 and TRBJ2-7; with no DNA, the TCRdb D assignment of TRBD2 cannot be verified. The clonotype comes from a human donor in good health. Some clones in this sample may be carry-over from other donors' samples. Sequencing was carried out using naive CXCR3+ CD8+ T cells from blood. Sample subset: CD45RO-CCR7+CD27+CD95- naive CD8+ T cells expressing CXCR3 (TNR3+). The CDR3 sequence: CASRNGQSSHTEQYF.